A single sample gave rise to the 15 T cell receptor beta chains below, sequenced in a study of patients and donors after allogeneic stem cell transplantation. Via MiXCR, TCRdb re-called the RT-PCR reads, giving one row per CDR3 protein. The repertoire holds about 160,000 distinct CDR3 sequences, with 37% as singletons. Sequences were obtained from blood, either unsorted or a sorted T cell fraction (not recorded which). These receptors were collected from a human donor who was either an allogeneic HSCT recipient or a stem cell or donor lymphocyte infusion donor (not recorded which). It is not recorded whose cells these are; they may come from a transplant donor.

The chain carries TRBV3-1 and TRBJ2-5; TRBD2 matches 12 bases. Looked up from germline, CDR1 is LGHDT and CDR2 is YNNKEL (reference sequence). V lost 2 bases, J lost 1 base, and 5 bases stayed unmatched. CDR3 length equals 17 residues. CDR3 sequence: CASSQRLAGGFQETQYF. CDR3 DNA sequence: TGTGCCAGCAGCCAACGGCTAGCGGGGGGGTTCCAAGAGACCCAGTACTTC.

The chain is built from TRBV25-1 and TRBJ1-1; the D gene is possibly TRBD1 (6 bases). Trimming removed 5 bases at V and 9 bases at J, with 22 bases between. Germline CDR1 reads MGHDK; CDR2 reads SYGVNS. This CDR3 is 15 amino acids long. The CDR3: CASSPGGTRDIKAFF. In nucleotides, the CDR3 is TGTGCCAGCAGTCCCGGTGGGACAAGAGATATAAAAGCTTTCTTT.

The rearrangement uses TRBV20-1 and TRBJ2-4; TRBD2 matches 13 bases. Trimming removed 2 bases from V and 7 bases from J; junction bases left unmatched: 14. Per germline, CDR1 DFQATT and CDR2 SNEGSKA (reference sequence). This CDR3 is 18 amino acids long. The CDR3 protein is CSARPGLAGQLGRNIQYF. CDR3 nucleotides: TGCAGTGCTAGACCGGGACTAGCGGGGCAATTGGGCAGGAACATTCAGTACTTC.

This clonotype came up a few times. The rearrangement joins TRBV6-4 to TRBJ1-6, with 7 bases lining up with TRBD1. Trimming took 6 bases from V and 4 from J; bases not matched to a gene: 3. This CDR3 is built from 14 residues. Germline V CDR1 and CDR2: MRHNA, SNTAGT. CDR3 sequence reads: CASRGTEYNSPLHF. The CDR3 region has the DNA TGTGCCAGCAGAGGGACAGAGTATAATTCACCCCTCCACTTT.

V is TRBV10-3 and J is TRBJ1-5; possibly TRBD1 for D (6 bases). CDR3 length: 15 amino acids. Germline assignment: CDR1 ENHRY and CDR2 SYGVKD. Trimming took off 6 bases at V and 3 bases at J, with 15 bases between the two ends. The CDR3 nucleotides read TGTGCCATCAGCTTACGACAGGCACTCAATCAGCCCCAGCATTTT. Translation: CAISLRQALNQPQHF.

The V call is TRBV6-5, the J call TRBJ1-3; TRBD1 aligns across 7 bases. Germline V lookup: CDR1 MNHEY, CDR2 SVGAGI. The CDR3 covers 15 residues. V shed 6 bases and J 0 bases; nucleotides not matched to a gene: 5. Here the CDR3 DNA reads TGTGCCAGCAGCTACAGGGGTAGCTCTGGAAACACCATATATTTT. Translating it yields CASSYRGSSGNTIYF.

This clonotype is a singleton in its sample. The chain has TRBV12-3 or TRBV12-4 and TRBJ2-5; TRBD1 agrees at 10 bases. Trimming cost V 10 bases and J 5 bases; bases outside gene matches: 7. This CDR3 region has 13 residues. CDR3 in amino acids: CATKTGGGETQYF. In nucleotides, the CDR3 is TGTGCCACAAAGACAGGGGGCGGTGAGACCCAGTACTTC.

V gene TRBV12-3 or TRBV12-4 combines with J gene TRBJ1-2; no clear D. This CDR3 has 11 amino acids. The V end was cut by 4 bases, the J end by 4 bases, with 4 bases between. CDR3 in DNA: TGTGCCAGCAGTTCCCCCTATGGCTACACCTTC. Protein product: CASSSPYGYTF.

The chain has TRBV6-5 and TRBJ1-2; maybe TRBD1 (5 bases). The V gene's germline CDR1 is MNHEY and CDR2 SVGAGI. The CDR3 spans 17 residues. Trimming left V 6 bases short and J 5 bases short, with 25 bases between. DNA for the CDR3: TGTGCCAGCAGCCGAAACCAACACAGTGGGGGTGGGTATGGCTACACCTTC. This codes for CASSRNQHSGGGYGYTF.

The sample holds a few counts of this clonotype. The V gene is TRBV9, the J gene TRBJ1-6, with D hard to call. The V gene's germline CDR1 is SGDLS and CDR2 YYNGEE. V lost 3 bases and J 6 bases, leaving 4 bases between the germline ends. The CDR3 is 12 residues long. Here the CDR3 DNA reads TGTGCCAGCAGCGGAGGTAATTCACCCCTCCACTTT. Translated, it gives CASSGGNSPLHF.

This sequence joins TRBV7-6 and TRBJ1-5; a weak D match, TRBD1 (6 bases). The CDR3 totals 15 residues. The germline gives CDR1 SGHVS, CDR2 FNYEAQ. The V and J ends lost 5 bases and 5 bases respectively, with 16 bases between them. The CDR3 DNA reads as TGTGCCAGCAGCCTGAGACCCGAGGGGGATCAGCCCCAGCATTTT. Translation gives CASSLRPEGDQPQHF.

This chain joins TRBV12-3 or TRBV12-4 and TRBJ1-2; D not resolved. V lost 8 bases and J 2 bases, leaving 15 bases between the germline ends. The CDR3 runs to 14 residues. The CDR3: CASAPAQANYGYTF. CDR3 coding DNA: TGTGCCAGCGCGCCCGCCCAGGCCAACTATGGCTACACCTTC.

The sample holds one count of this clonotype. The chain links TRBV5-1 to TRBJ2-4, with D possibly matching TRBD2 (6 bases). V lost 0 bases to trimming and J lost 6 bases, with 13 bases between them. The CDR3 extends over 15 amino acids. Germline CDR1 is SGHRS and CDR2 is YFSETQ. CDR3 nucleotides: TGCGCCAGCAGCTTGGTAGGGGACGGGAGAAACATTCAGTACTTC. This sequence encodes CASSLVGDGRNIQYF.

This clonotype has just a few counts. The chain employs TRBV4-2 and TRBJ1-2; 7 bases agree with TRBD1. This CDR3 comprises 17 residues. The V and J ends lost 0 bases and 4 bases, in that order; junction bases with no gene match: 11. Per the germline V gene, CDR1 is LGHNA and CDR2 is YNFKEQ. CDR3 in amino acids: CASSQDRPAGGGYGYTF. In DNA, the CDR3 is TGTGCCAGCAGCCAAGATAGGCCGGCAGGGGGTGGCTATGGCTACACCTTC.

This clonotype was seen a few times. The chain links TRBV12-3 or TRBV12-4 to TRBJ1-2, with TRBD1 matching over 7 bases. The CDR3 consists of 11 residues. Trimming removed 8 bases from V and 8 bases from J; junction bases left unmatched: 5. CDR3 loop: CASAHRGGYTF. CDR3 DNA sequence: TGTGCCAGCGCGCACAGGGGCGGCTACACCTTC.